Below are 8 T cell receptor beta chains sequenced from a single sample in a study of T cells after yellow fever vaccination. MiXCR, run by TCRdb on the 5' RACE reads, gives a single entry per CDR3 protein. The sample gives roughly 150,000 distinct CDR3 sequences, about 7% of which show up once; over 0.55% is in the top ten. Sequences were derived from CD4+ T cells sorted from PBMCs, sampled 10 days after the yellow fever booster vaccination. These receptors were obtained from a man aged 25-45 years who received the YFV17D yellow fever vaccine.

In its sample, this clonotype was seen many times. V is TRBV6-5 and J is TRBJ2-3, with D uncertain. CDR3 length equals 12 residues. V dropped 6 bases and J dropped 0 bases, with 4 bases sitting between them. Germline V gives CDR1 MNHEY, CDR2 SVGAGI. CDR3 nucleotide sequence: TGTGCCAGCAGAACAAGCACAGATACGCAGTATTTT. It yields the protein CASRTSTDTQYF.

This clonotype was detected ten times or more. CDR3 coding DNA: TGCAGCGTTGACAGGGGAATAGAGACCCAGTACTTC. It translates to CSVDRGIETQYF. The V call is TRBV29-1, the J call TRBJ2-5, with a possible D match to TRBD1 (6 bases). This CDR3 is built from 12 residues. V was shortened by 3 bases and J by 4 bases, with 9 bases between the two germline ends. Germline values: CDR1 SQVTM, CDR2 ANQGSEA.

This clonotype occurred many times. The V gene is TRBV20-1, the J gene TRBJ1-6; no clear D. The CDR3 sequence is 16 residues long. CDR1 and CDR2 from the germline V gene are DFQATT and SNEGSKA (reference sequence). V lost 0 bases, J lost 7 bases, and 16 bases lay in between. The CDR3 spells CSARDQQGIVNSPLHF. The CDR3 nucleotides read TGCAGTGCTAGAGATCAGCAAGGGATTGTCAATTCACCCCTCCACTTT.

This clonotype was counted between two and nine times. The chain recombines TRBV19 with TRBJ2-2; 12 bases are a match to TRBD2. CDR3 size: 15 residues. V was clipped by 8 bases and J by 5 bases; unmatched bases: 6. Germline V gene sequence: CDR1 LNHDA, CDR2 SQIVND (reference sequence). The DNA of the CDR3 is TGTGCCAGTCTTCCGACTAGCGGGAGTACCGGGGAGCTGTTTTTT. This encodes CASLPTSGSTGELFF.

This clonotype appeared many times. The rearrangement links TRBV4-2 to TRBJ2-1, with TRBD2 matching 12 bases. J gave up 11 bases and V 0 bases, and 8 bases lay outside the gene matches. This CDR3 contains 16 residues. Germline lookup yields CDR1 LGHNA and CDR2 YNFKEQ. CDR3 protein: CASSQEGEGLAGKQFF. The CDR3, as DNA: TGTGCCAGCAGCCAAGAAGGGGAAGGACTAGCGGGGAAGCAGTTCTTC.

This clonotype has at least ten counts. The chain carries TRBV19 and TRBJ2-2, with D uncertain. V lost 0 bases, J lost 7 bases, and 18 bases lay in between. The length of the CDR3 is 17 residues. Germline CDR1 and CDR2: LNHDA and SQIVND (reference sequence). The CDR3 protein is CASSIESLISAVGELFF. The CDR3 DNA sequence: TGTGCCAGTAGTATAGAATCCCTTATATCGGCGGTCGGGGAGCTGTTTTTT.

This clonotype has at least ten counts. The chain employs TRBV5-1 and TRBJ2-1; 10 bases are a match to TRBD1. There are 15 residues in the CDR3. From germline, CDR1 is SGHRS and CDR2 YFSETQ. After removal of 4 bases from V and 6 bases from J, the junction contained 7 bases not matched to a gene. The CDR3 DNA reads TGCGCCAGCAGCCTGAGGACAGGGGGGGGCAATGAGCAGTTCTTC. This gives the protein CASSLRTGGGNEQFF.

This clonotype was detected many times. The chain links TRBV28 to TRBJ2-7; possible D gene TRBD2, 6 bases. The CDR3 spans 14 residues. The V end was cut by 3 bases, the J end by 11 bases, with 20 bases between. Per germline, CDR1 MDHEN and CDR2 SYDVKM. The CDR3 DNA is TGTGCCAGCAGTTTTGGGGGACTCCAGGCGGCGGAGTACTTC. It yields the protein CASSFGGLQAAEYF.